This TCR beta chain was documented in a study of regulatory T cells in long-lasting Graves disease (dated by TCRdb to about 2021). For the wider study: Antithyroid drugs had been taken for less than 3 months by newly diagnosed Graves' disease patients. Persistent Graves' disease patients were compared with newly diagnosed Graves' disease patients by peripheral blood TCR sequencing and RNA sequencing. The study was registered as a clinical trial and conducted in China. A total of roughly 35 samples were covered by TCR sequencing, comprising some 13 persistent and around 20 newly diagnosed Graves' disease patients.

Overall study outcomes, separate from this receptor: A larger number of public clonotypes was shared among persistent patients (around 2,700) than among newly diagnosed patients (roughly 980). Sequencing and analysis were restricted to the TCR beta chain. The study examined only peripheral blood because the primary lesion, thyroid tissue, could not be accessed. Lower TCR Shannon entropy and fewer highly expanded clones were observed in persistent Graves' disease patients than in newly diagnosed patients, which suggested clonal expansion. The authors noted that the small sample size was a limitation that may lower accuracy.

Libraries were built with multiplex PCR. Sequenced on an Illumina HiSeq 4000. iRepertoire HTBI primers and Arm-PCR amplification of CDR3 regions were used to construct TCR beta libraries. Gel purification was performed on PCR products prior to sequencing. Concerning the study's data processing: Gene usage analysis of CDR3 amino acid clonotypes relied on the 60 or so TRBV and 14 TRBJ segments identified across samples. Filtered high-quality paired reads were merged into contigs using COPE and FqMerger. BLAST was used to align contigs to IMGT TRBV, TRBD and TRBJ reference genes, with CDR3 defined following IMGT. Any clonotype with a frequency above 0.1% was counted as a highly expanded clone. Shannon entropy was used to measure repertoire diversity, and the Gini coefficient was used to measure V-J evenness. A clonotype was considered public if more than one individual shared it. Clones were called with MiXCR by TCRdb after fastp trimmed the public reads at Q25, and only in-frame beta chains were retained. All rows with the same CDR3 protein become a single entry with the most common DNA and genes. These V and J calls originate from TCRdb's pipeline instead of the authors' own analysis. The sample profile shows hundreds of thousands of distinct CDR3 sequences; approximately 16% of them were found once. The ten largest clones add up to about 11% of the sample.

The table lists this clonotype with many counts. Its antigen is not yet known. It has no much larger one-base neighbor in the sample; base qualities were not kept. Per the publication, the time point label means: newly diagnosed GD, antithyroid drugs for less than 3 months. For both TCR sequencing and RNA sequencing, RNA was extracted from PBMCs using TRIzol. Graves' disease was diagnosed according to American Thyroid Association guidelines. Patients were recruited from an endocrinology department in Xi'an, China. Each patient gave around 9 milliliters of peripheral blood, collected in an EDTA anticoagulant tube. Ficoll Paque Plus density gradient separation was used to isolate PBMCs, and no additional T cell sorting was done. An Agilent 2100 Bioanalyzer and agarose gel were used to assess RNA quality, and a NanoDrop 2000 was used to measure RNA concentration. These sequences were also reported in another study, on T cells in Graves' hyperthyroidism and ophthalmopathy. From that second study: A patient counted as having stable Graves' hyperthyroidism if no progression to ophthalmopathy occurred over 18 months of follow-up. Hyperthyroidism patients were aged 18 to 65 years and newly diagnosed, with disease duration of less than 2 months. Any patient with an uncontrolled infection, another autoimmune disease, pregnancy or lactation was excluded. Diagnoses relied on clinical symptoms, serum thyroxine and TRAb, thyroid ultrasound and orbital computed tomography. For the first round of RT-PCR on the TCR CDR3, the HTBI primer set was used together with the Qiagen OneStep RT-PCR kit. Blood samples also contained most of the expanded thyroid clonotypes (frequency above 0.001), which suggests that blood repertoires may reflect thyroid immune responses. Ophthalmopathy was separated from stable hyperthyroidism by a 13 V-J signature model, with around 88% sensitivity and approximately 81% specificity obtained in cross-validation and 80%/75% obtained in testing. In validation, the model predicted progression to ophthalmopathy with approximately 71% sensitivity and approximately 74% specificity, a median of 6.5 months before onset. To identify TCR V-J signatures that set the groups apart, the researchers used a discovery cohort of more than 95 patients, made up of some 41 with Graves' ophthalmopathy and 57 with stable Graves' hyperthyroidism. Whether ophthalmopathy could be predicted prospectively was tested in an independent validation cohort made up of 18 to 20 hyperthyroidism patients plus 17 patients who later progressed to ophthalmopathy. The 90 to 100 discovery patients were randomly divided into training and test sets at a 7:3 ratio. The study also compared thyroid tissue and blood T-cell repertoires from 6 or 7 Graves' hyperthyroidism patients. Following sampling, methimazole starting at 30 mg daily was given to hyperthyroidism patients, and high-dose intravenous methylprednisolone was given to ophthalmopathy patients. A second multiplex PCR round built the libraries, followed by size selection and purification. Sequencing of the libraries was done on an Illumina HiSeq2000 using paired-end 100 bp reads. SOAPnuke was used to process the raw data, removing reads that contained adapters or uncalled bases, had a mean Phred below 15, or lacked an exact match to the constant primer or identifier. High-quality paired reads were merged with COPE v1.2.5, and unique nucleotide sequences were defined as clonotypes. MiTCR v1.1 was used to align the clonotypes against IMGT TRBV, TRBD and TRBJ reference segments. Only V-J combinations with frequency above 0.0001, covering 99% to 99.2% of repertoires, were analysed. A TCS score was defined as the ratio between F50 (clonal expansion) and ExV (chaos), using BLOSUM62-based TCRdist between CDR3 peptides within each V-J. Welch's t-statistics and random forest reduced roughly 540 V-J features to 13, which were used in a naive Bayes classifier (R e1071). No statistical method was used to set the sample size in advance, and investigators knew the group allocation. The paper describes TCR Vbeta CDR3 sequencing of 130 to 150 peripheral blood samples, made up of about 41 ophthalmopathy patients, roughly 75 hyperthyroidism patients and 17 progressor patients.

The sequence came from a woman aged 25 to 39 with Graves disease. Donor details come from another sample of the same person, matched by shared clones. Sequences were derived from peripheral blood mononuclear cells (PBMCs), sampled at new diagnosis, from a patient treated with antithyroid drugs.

The CDR3 has the sequence CASSLYRNNEQFF. The nucleotide sequence reads as follows: TGTGCCAGCAGTTTATACAGGAACAATGAGCAGTTCTTC. The V and J segments used are TRBV27 and TRBJ2-1; a tentative D call is TRBD1 (5 bases match). In the germline V gene (reference sequence), CDR1 corresponds to MNHEY and CDR2 to SMNVEV. Inclusive of the bounding cysteine and phenylalanine, the CDR3 is 13 residues long. Left in the record is the CDR3 DNA by itself, 39 bases read in frame from the first base. The junction shows trimming of 1 base on V and 5 bases on J, plus 6 bases between the germline ends.